This T cell receptor (beta chain) appears in the sequencing data of a study of shared clonotypes between healthy human individuals. Over several immunoSEQ plates, each subset's genomic DNA was distributed in even portions. Original data processing: Quality scores were absent from the junction-only immunoSEQ sequences, so filtering differed. The method was immunoSEQ multiplex PCR; TCRdb's version includes in-frame clones alone and lacks a portion of them. The DNA gave D and trimming, while V, J and clone size come from that table. The sample lists a few hundred thousand clones; 70% to 85% were seen once. As for this clone: Its antigen remains unknown.

Findings and limits, study-wide: Sampling was confined to blood; repertoires within tissues likely differ.

Material: PBMCs. This TCR was sampled from a woman in her 40s in good health. Some clones in this sample may be carry-over from other donors' samples.

The CDR3 nucleotides read TGTGCCAGCAGCCAGACTAGCGGGAGCCCAGATACGCAGTATTTT. It is translated as CASSQTSGSPDTQYF. This chain joins TRBV6-4 and TRBJ2-3; 12 bases are a match to TRBD2. Germline-derived CDR1 and CDR2 are MRHNA and SNTAGT. The trim removed 6 bases at V and 4 bases at J, leaving 5 bases unmatched. CDR3 length: 15 amino acids.